Described below is a single TCR beta chain sequence and its context. This specimen comes from a study of CD8+ T cells in alopecia areata. Germline-derived CDR1 and CDR2 are MNHEY and SMNVEV (reference sequence). The CDR3 totals 12 residues. Trimming cost V 8 bases and J 8 bases, with 15 bases left between them. cDNA reverse transcribed from extracted RNA served as the sequencing template. Method: immunoSEQ multiplex PCR; TCRdb's copy keeps in-frame clones and lacks some. The table shows around 190,000 clones, with 56% occurring only once. The rearrangement uses TRBV27 and TRBJ1-1, with a tentative D call TRBD1 (5 bases). This TCR was sampled from a human donor in good health. Sequencing used CD8+ T cells sorted from blood. The CDR3: CASLGGTGEAFF. The CDR3 bases are TGTGCCAGCCTCGGGGGAACGGGCGAAGCTTTCTTT.